A single sample gave rise to the 27 T cell receptor beta chains below, sequenced in a study of blood T cell repertoires in COVID-19. Method: immunoSEQ multiplex PCR; TCRdb's copy keeps in-frame clones and lacks some. Among over 250,000 clones, around 85% were seen once, and the ten largest hold 8% to 13%. Sequencing was carried out using peripheral blood. These receptors originate from a woman aged 70-85 years with acute or convalescent COVID-19.

CDR3 sequence (DNA): TGTGCCAGCAGCTTAAAGGGACACGGGGGGAAAACTGAAGCTTTCTTT. As protein: CASSLKGHGGKTEAFF. The rearrangement joins TRBV7-3 to TRBJ1-1, with D possibly being TRBD1 (6 bases). The CDR3 loop spans 16 amino acids. The V end lost 1 base, the J end lost 5 bases, and 17 bases lay between the germline ends. Germline assignment: CDR1 SGHTA and CDR2 FQGTGA.

The CDR3 spells CAIRAGGRGTDTQYF. The CDR3 DNA reads as TGTGCCATCAGGGCGGGGGGCCGTGGCACAGATACGCAGTATTTT. The V and J genes are TRBV10-3 and TRBJ2-3; 8 positions agree with TRBD2. Per germline, CDR1 ENHRY and CDR2 SYGVKD. The CDR3 spans 15 residues. J lost 1 base, V lost 6 bases, and 6 bases had no gene match.

The V gene is TRBV5-1, the J gene TRBJ2-7; maybe TRBD2 (6 bases). CDR1 is SGHRS, CDR2 YFSETQ, per germline. V was cut by 0 bases and J by 7 bases, with 17 bases left in between. The CDR3 extends over 15 amino acids. The CDR3 reads CASSLGRANGGEQYF. CDR3 coding DNA: TGCGCCAGCAGCTTGGGAAGGGCTAATGGAGGGGAGCAGTACTTC.

The chain employs TRBV5-1 and TRBJ2-1, with a weak D call TRBD2 (7 bases). Germline V CDR1 and CDR2: SGHRS, YFSETQ. Trimming left V 0 bases short and J 7 bases short, with 14 bases between. The CDR3 runs 15 residues. In nucleotides, the CDR3 is TGCGCCAGCAGCTTGGCCTTCGGGGGGCAGAATGAGCAGTTCTTC. This codes for CASSLAFGGQNEQFF.

The V call is TRBV19, the J call TRBJ1-5; 8 bases are a match to TRBD1. The germline CDR1 and CDR2 sequences are LNHDA and SQIVND (reference sequence). This CDR3 spans 15 amino acids. Unmatched junction bases numbered 11, after V lost 6 bases and J lost 7 bases. The CDR3 spells CASSLRRDRMQPQHF. The CDR3 nucleotides read TGTGCCAGTAGCCTCCGCCGGGACAGGATGCAGCCCCAGCATTTT.

The chain links TRBV6-1 to TRBJ1-2, with TRBD1 matching over 7 bases. Trimming removed 3 bases from V and 8 bases from J; junction bases left unmatched: 12. Germline CDR1 and CDR2: MNHNS and SASEGT. This CDR3 spans 15 amino acids. This CDR3 reads CASSEGQILLGGYTF. CDR3 DNA: TGTGCCAGCAGTGAGGGACAGATTCTACTTGGAGGCTACACCTTC.

This clone was observed a few times. This chain uses TRBV14 with TRBJ1-4; D perhaps matches TRBD1 (5 bases). This CDR3 region has 15 residues. V shed 5 bases and J shed 3 bases, with 13 bases lying between them. Germline-derived CDR1 and CDR2 are SGHDN and FVKESK. The CDR3 region is CASSEWQGSNEKLFF. Written as DNA, the CDR3 is TGTGCCAGCAGCGAGTGGCAGGGTTCTAATGAAAAACTGTTTTTT.

This rearrangement joins TRBV5-5 to TRBJ2-3, with D hard to call. Trimming pared 2 bases from V and 6 bases from J, leaving 13 bases between. Germline V gives CDR1 SGHKS, CDR2 YYEKEE (reference sequence). CDR3 size: 14 residues. This CDR3 reads CASSFAPYGDTQYF. CDR3 bases: TGTGCCAGCAGCTTCGCACCCTACGGTGATACGCAGTATTTT.

This clone was counted between two and nine times. The V and J genes are TRBV5-1 and TRBJ1-2; possible D gene TRBD1, 5 bases. The V end lost 4 bases, the J end lost 6 bases, and 22 bases lay between the germline ends. This CDR3 contains 16 residues. Germline V lookup: CDR1 SGHRS, CDR2 YFSETQ. DNA for the CDR3: TGCGCCAGCAGCCCTACGGGGACGGCGGGAGGCCATGGCTACACCTTC. Its protein product is CASSPTGTAGGHGYTF.

The rearrangement links TRBV7-3 to TRBJ2-1; D possibly corresponds to TRBD2 (6 bases). CDR3 length equals 15 residues. Germline CDR1 reads SGHTA; CDR2 reads FQGTGA. V was shortened by 0 bases and J by 7 bases, with 13 bases between the two germline ends. The CDR3 spells CASSLTLAGRNEQFF. CDR3 DNA sequence: TGTGCCAGCAGCTTAACGTTGGCAGGGAGGAATGAGCAGTTCTTC.

J is TRBJ2-7 and V is TRBV18, with D uncertain. The V end was cut by 2 bases, the J end by 6 bases, with 5 bases between. Germline assignment: CDR1 KGHSH and CDR2 LQKENI. The CDR3 runs 11 residues. The CDR3 nucleotides read TGTGCCAGCTCACCAGGGCTCGAGCAGTACTTC. As protein: CASSPGLEQYF.

The rearrangement links TRBV7-3 to TRBJ2-2; 15 nucleotides line up with TRBD2. J lost 0 bases, V lost 1 base, and 6 bases had no gene match. This CDR3 region has 20 residues. Germline-derived CDR1 and CDR2 are SGHTA and FQGTGA. CDR3 amino acids: CASSLKGTSGGLPNTGELFF. The CDR3 DNA is TGTGCCAGCAGCTTAAAAGGGACTAGCGGGGGGCTACCGAACACCGGGGAGCTGTTTTTT.

The J gene is TRBJ1-2, the V gene TRBV5-6; D not certain. Germline V gives CDR1 SGHDT, CDR2 YYEEEE. V lost 0 bases, J lost 0 bases, and 6 bases lay in between. The CDR3 is 14 amino acids. CDR3: CASSLDGSNYGYTF. DNA of the CDR3: TGTGCCAGCAGCTTGGACGGGTCTAACTATGGCTACACCTTC.

Here the CDR3 DNA reads TGTGCCAGCAGTTACCTGGGGCTGAACACTGAAGCTTTCTTT. Translating gives CASSYLGLNTEAFF. The chain carries TRBV6-6 and TRBJ1-1; maybe TRBD1 (5 bases). The germline CDR1 and CDR2 sequences are MNHNY and SVGAGI (reference sequence). The CDR3 sequence is 14 residues long. Trimming removed 2 bases at V and 0 bases at J, with 7 bases between.

This clone came up once. This chain links TRBV5-1 with TRBJ1-6, with 7 bases lining up with TRBD1. The V and J ends lost 0 bases and 10 bases, in that order; junction bases with no gene match: 7. Germline V gene data show CDR1 as SGHRS and CDR2 as YFSETQ. The CDR3 totals 15 residues. The CDR3 nucleotides are TGCGCCAGCAGCTTGGACCCAGGGGGATACTCACCCCTCCACTTT. It codes for CASSLDPGGYSPLHF.

The J gene is TRBJ2-2, the V gene TRBV7-3; unclear D gene. Trimming stripped 4 bases from V and 2 bases from J, with 8 bases between. The length of the CDR3 is 14 residues. CDR1 and CDR2 (germline): SGHTA, FQGTGA. CDR3 residues: CASSSVVNTGELFF. CDR3 DNA sequence: TGTGCCAGCAGCTCTGTTGTCAACACCGGGGAGCTGTTTTTT.

The V gene is TRBV7-3, the J gene TRBJ2-2; no firm D call. V was pared by 3 bases and J by 0 bases, with 5 bases between. The germline gives CDR1 SGHTA, CDR2 FQGTGA. The CDR3 contains 14 residues. CDR3 bases: TGTGCCAGCAGCTTTCAGGCGAACACCGGGGAGCTGTTTTTT. Translation: CASSFQANTGELFF.

V is TRBV5-6 and J is TRBJ2-3, with 7 bases fitting TRBD2. CDR3 length: 15 amino acids. The V gene's germline CDR1 is SGHDT and CDR2 YYEEEE. J gave up 3 bases and V 1 base, and 5 bases lay outside the gene matches. The CDR3 coding sequence is TGTGCCAGCAGCTTGTGGGAGGGGCTAACAGATACGCAGTATTTT. Its translation: CASSLWEGLTDTQYF.

The chain recombines TRBV29-1 with TRBJ2-7; 7 positions match TRBD2. CDR1 and CDR2 from the germline V gene are SQVTM and ANQGSEA. This CDR3 is 11 amino acids long. J lost 4 bases, V lost 4 bases, and 1 base had no gene match. CDR3 in amino acids: CSVVRGYEQYF. The CDR3 nucleotides are TGCAGCGTTGTGCGGGGGTACGAGCAGTACTTC.

The genes are TRBV6-2 or TRBV6-3 and TRBJ1-4; a weak D match, TRBD1 (5 bases). CDR1 and CDR2 from the germline V gene are MNHEY and SVGEGT. The CDR3 consists of 14 residues. The V end lost 8 bases, the J end lost 3 bases, and 13 bases lay between the germline ends. The CDR3 coding sequence is TGTGCCAGCCGCCCGGGGCCTTCTAATGAAAAACTGTTTTTT. It translates to CASRPGPSNEKLFF.

The chain employs TRBV6-1 and TRBJ2-5; D is ambiguous. Deletions cut 1 base from V and 6 bases from J, with 18 bases between. Germline V CDR1 and CDR2: MNHNS, SASEGT. The CDR3 is 16 amino acids. CDR3 sequence reads: CASSEGGGTPVQTQYF. The CDR3 nucleotides read TGTGCCAGCAGTGAAGGCGGTGGAACGCCGGTGCAGACCCAGTACTTC.

The chain combines TRBV29-1 with TRBJ2-1; a weak D match, TRBD1 (5 bases). The ends were cut back, 1 base at V and 6 bases at J, with 19 bases in the middle. Germline V CDR1 and CDR2: SQVTM, ANQGSEA. The length of the CDR3 is 16 residues. Here the CDR3 DNA reads TGCAGCGTTGAAGCCCCTACAGGAGTCTCCCCCAATGAGCAGTTCTTC. This translates into CSVEAPTGVSPNEQFF.

This chain links TRBV10-3 with TRBJ1-4, with a weak D call TRBD1 (6 bases). Germline V gene lookup returns CDR1 ENHRY and CDR2 SYGVKD. The CDR3 extends over 16 amino acids. V shed 7 bases and J shed 0 bases, with 15 bases lying between them. The CDR3 here is CAINTGPNTTNEKLFF. CDR3 DNA sequence: TGTGCCATCAATACAGGGCCAAATACAACTAATGAAAAACTGTTTTTT.

A single count supports this clone. The chain combines TRBV5-1 with TRBJ2-5; D possibly corresponds to TRBD1 (6 bases). Per germline, CDR1 SGHRS and CDR2 YFSETQ. V was shortened by 0 bases and J by 2 bases, with 8 bases between the two germline ends. The CDR3 loop spans 14 amino acids. This chain's CDR3 is CASSLGDTQETQYF. The CDR3 DNA reads TGCGCCAGCAGCTTGGGGGACACTCAAGAGACCCAGTACTTC.

V usage is TRBV5-4 and J usage is TRBJ1-2; no reliable D call. The germline V gene encodes CDR1 SGHNT and CDR2 YYREEE (reference sequence). The CDR3 length is 12 residues. V was trimmed by 0 bases and J by 8 bases, leaving 8 bases between them. DNA for the CDR3: TGTGCCAGCAGCTTGGGAGGGATCGGCTACACCTTC. Protein product: CASSLGGIGYTF.

This chain joins TRBV5-4 and TRBJ1-6; TRBD1 might be the D (6 bases). The CDR3 extends over 16 amino acids. The V and J ends lost 5 bases and 6 bases respectively, with 18 bases between them. Germline V gene lookup returns CDR1 SGHNT and CDR2 YYREEE (reference sequence). For the CDR3, the DNA is TGTGCCAGCAGTTCTGGGAACAGGGTTTTTAATTCACCCCTCCACTTT. Protein sequence: CASSSGNRVFNSPLHF.

This clone has a single count. This chain uses TRBV3-1 (or the pseudogene TRBV3-2) with TRBJ2-3; D is uncertain. The CDR3 is made up of 13 amino acids. The V gene's germline CDR1 is LGHDT and CDR2 YNNKEL (reference sequence). V gave up 4 bases and J gave up 1 base, with 6 bases separating them. DNA for the CDR3: TGTGCCAGCAGCCCTACCGGCACAGATACGCAGTATTTT. Its translation is CASSPTGTDTQYF.